This TCR beta chain was captured in a study of Ad26.COV2.S vaccination and SARS-CoV-2 variants. Study context: It was the COV1001 Ad26.COV2.S trial arm that included the donor.

Treatment here: some 19 received Ad26.COV2.S at low or high dose, single or two shots; five or six received placebo; per-sample allocation not given. On day 63 after the first injection, vaccine and placebo recipients gave samples. This adult donor, from Boston, was 18-55 years old. Expression of Wuhan-strain SARS-CoV-2 spike came from the Ad26 vector that formed the vaccine. The CDR3 has 14 residues. CDR1 is MNHEY, CDR2 SVGAGI, per germline. Trimming removed 6 bases from V and 4 bases from J; junction bases left unmatched: 8. The table came from immunoSEQ multiplex PCR; TCRdb's copy has only in-frame clones and leaves some out. Among about 440,000 clones listed, around 90% were seen once.

The sample in question was peripheral blood, obtained in a trial of Ad26.COV2.S vaccine versus placebo. This clonotype was obtained from a person aged 18-60 years who received the Ad26.COV2.S COVID-19 vaccine or a placebo. The rearrangement uses TRBV6-5 and TRBJ1-2; 7 bases are a match to TRBD1. In DNA, the CDR3 is TGTGCCAGCAGGCGGGTCCGGGACAGCTATGGCTACACCTTC. Translation gives CASRRVRDSYGYTF.